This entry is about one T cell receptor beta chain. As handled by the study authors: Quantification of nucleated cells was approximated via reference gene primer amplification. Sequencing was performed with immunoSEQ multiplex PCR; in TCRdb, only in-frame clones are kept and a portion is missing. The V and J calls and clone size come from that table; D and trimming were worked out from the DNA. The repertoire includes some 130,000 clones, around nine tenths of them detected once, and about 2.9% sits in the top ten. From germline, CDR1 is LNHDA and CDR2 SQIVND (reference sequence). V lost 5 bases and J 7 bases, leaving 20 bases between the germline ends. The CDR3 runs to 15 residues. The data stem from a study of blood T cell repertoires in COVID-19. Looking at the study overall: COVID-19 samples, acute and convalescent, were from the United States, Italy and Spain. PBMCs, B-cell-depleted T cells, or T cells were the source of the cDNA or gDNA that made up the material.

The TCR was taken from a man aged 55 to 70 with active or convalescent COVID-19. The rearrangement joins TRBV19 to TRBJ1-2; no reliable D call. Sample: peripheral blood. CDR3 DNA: TGTGCCAGTAGTGCCCGGACGGAGGTAACGATTGGCTACACCTTC. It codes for CASSARTEVTIGYTF.